This section outlines one TCR beta chain sequence together with its context. Produced via immunoSEQ multiplex PCR; TCRdb's table is partial and in-frame only. Altogether about 160,000 clones are present, 81% being singletons, with the ten largest covering about 6%. This entry belongs to a study of blood T cell repertoires in COVID-19. Germline CDR1 is MDHEN and CDR2 is SYDVKM. V was pared by 2 bases and J by 7 bases, with 1 base of the junction left unmatched. This CDR3 region has 13 residues. The clonotype comes from a woman in her 40s with acute COVID-19. Sample: PBMCs or T cells enriched from blood (not recorded which). This chain uses TRBV28 with TRBJ1-2, with 10 bases matching TRBD1. CDR3 sequence reads: CASSLGQGGGYTF. CDR3 nucleotide sequence: TGTGCCAGCAGTTTAGGACAGGGGGGTGGCTACACCTTC.